This note documents a single T cell receptor beta chain sequence. The CDR3 has 15 amino acids. Germline V gene data show CDR1 as SGHDN and CDR2 as FVKESK. Deletions cut 1 base from V and 3 bases from J, with 12 bases between. The data derive from a study of cytomegalovirus exposure and HLA in healthy donors. The PCR employed 60 Vbeta primers together with 13 Jbeta primers. Method: immunoSEQ multiplex PCR; TCRdb's copy keeps in-frame clones and lacks some. This repertoire shows over 95,000 clones, 76% found once; its top ten account for approximately 2%. The clonotype was recovered from a middle-aged man in good health and CMV-seronegative. Sequenced: PBMCs. The chain carries TRBV14 and TRBJ1-1; D perhaps matches TRBD1 (6 bases). The CDR3 region is CASSQVQGGYTEAFF. The CDR3 DNA reads as TGTGCCAGCAGCCAAGTACAGGGAGGGTACACTGAAGCTTTCTTT.